This TCR beta chain was recorded in a study of blood T cell repertoires in COVID-19. Study overall: PBMCs, B-cell-depleted T cells, or T cells were the source of the cDNA or gDNA that made up the material.

Per the original methods: Counts of nucleated cells, estimated from reference gene primer amplification, were obtained. Here immunoSEQ multiplex PCR was the method, and the copy in TCRdb shows in-frame clones only, minus some. V, J and clone size reflect that table, while D and trimming were determined from the DNA. The top ten clones hold around 23% of a sample with approximately 190,000 clones, about 88% of them seen once. Germline CDR1 and CDR2: KGHDR and SFDVKD. The V end was cut by 2 bases, the J end by 3 bases, with 7 bases between. There are 14 residues in the CDR3. The specimen was PBMCs or T cells enriched from blood (not recorded which). The genes are TRBV24-1 and TRBJ1-5, with D maybe TRBD1 (5 bases). The receptor comes from a woman aged 40 to 50 in a cohort exposed to, infected with or recovered from COVID-19 (not recorded which). In DNA, the CDR3 is TGTGCCACCAGTGATTATGGGGCCAATCAGCCCCAGCATTTT. This gives the protein CATSDYGANQPQHF.